Presented here are 29 T cell receptor beta chains from one specimen sequenced in a study of T cell responses to AZD1222 COVID-19 vaccine. Sequencing was performed with immunoSEQ multiplex PCR; in TCRdb, only in-frame clones are kept and a portion is missing. The profile covers 150,000 to 200,000 clones, with approximately 91% appearing a single time and over 1.5% taken by the ten largest. Here the sequenced sample was peripheral blood, taken on day 0 of AZD1222 vaccination. Source of these receptors: an adult in good health.

The chain combines TRBV6-1 with TRBJ1-5; 7 nucleotides line up with TRBD1. After removal of 2 bases from V and 0 bases from J, the junction contained 4 bases not matched to a gene. From germline, CDR1 is MNHNS and CDR2 SASEGT. The CDR3 contains 16 residues. The CDR3 sequence: CASSEMTGYSNQPQHF. CDR3 DNA sequence: TGTGCCAGCAGTGAAATGACAGGGTATAGCAATCAGCCCCAGCATTTT.

This chain uses TRBV6-5 with TRBJ1-4, with TRBD1 matching 12 bases. The CDR3 has 15 residues. The J segment lost 7 bases and the V segment lost 3 bases, leaving 3 bases of the junction unmatched. Germline V gene data show CDR1 as MNHEY and CDR2 as SVGAGI. DNA for the CDR3: TGTGCCAGCAGTTATCCGGGACAGGGGGCTGAAAAACTGTTTTTT. It codes for CASSYPGQGAEKLFF.

The V gene is TRBV19, the J gene TRBJ1-1; no clear D gene. This CDR3 is 14 amino acids long. Germline V gene lookup returns CDR1 LNHDA and CDR2 SQIVND (reference sequence). Trimming pared 3 bases from V and 5 bases from J, leaving 13 bases between. The CDR3 coding sequence is TGTGCCAGTAGTATGGCTCCGGGAGGGACTGAAGCTTTCTTT. The encoded protein is CASSMAPGGTEAFF.

V gene TRBV10-3 combines with J gene TRBJ1-5, with D possibly being TRBD1 (6 bases). CDR1 and CDR2 from the germline V gene are ENHRY and SYGVKD. V lost 10 bases to trimming and J lost 5 bases, with 24 bases between them. The CDR3 has 16 residues. As DNA, the CDR3 is TGTGCCACCGGCCCGACGGTGCAGGGGAGGGATCAGCCCCAGCATTTT. As protein: CATGPTVQGRDQPQHF.

The rearrangement joins TRBV7-9 to TRBJ2-3; 8 nucleotides line up with TRBD2. Losses at the gene ends were 5 bases for V and 4 bases for J; bases not matched to a gene: 2. The CDR3 has 13 residues. The V gene's germline CDR1 is SEHNR and CDR2 FQNEAQ (reference sequence). The CDR3 loop reads CASSPSGPDTQYF. DNA for the CDR3: TGTGCCAGCAGCCCTAGCGGGCCAGATACGCAGTATTTT.

The chain carries TRBV29-1 and TRBJ1-1, with D possibly matching TRBD1 (6 bases). This CDR3 contains 13 residues. Germline lookup yields CDR1 SQVTM and CDR2 ANQGSEA. The germline V and J ends were trimmed by 7 bases and 3 bases, with 15 bases remaining between them. The CDR3 region is CSAKWGAYTEAFF. CDR3 coding DNA: TGCAGCGCTAAATGGGGGGCCTACACTGAAGCTTTCTTT. Full variable domain (remainder filled in from reference TRBV29-1 and TRBJ1-1): SAVISQKPSRDICQRGTSLTIQCQVDSQVTMMFWYRQQPGQSLTLIATANQGSEATYESGFVIDKFPISRPNLTFSTLTVSNMSPEDSSIYLCSAKWGAYTEAFFGQGTRLTVV.

The CDR3 bases are TGTGCCAGTAGTATCAGGGGACGGCCTGCTTTCTTT. It yields the protein CASSIRGRPAFF. V is TRBV19 and J is TRBJ1-1; D possibly corresponds to TRBD1 (6 bases). This CDR3 is 12 amino acids long. V shed 3 bases and J shed 11 bases, with 13 bases lying between them. Germline values: CDR1 LNHDA, CDR2 SQIVND (reference sequence).

V is TRBV9 and J is TRBJ1-2; 7 positions match TRBD1. Germline-derived CDR1 and CDR2 are SGDLS and YYNGEE. V shed 0 bases, J shed 6 bases, and the junction held 8 bases outside the gene matches. CDR3 length equals 15 residues. This chain's CDR3 is CASSVAGQNSNGYTF. CDR3 coding DNA: TGTGCCAGCAGCGTAGCGGGACAGAACTCTAATGGCTACACCTTC.

The chain employs TRBV19 and TRBJ1-6; no reliable D call. The length of the CDR3 is 14 residues. Trimming took off 1 base at V and 6 bases at J, with 7 bases between the two ends. The V gene's germline CDR1 is LNHDA and CDR2 SQIVND (reference sequence). For the CDR3, the DNA is TGTGCCAGTAGTATAGGCGGCAGTAATTCACCCCTCCACTTT. Amino acids: CASSIGGSNSPLHF.

The chain recombines TRBV5-4 with TRBJ2-7, with D tentatively TRBD1 or TRBD2 (5 bases each). Germline assignment: CDR1 SGHNT and CDR2 YYREEE (reference sequence). V dropped 4 bases and J dropped 4 bases, with 18 bases sitting between them. The CDR3 is 15 residues long. CDR3 sequence: CASSHRDGKFYEQYF. In nucleotides, the CDR3 is TGTGCCAGCAGCCACCGGGACGGAAAATTTTACGAGCAGTACTTC.

The chain combines TRBV6-6 with TRBJ1-3; D not certain. This CDR3 has 16 residues. Looked up from germline, CDR1 is MNHNY and CDR2 is SVGAGI (reference sequence). Trimming left V 2 bases short and J 0 bases short, with 11 bases between. The CDR3 DNA reads TGTGCCAGCAGTTACCGGGCAGGCGCCTCTGGAAACACCATATATTTT. Residues: CASSYRAGASGNTIYF.

The chain is built from TRBV29-1 and TRBJ1-4, with no clear D. The CDR3 consists of 11 residues. Germline CDR1 and CDR2: SQVTM and ANQGSEA. V lost 3 bases and J 16 bases, leaving 15 bases between the germline ends. CDR3 amino acids: CSVDFRGDWFF. CDR3 DNA sequence: TGCAGCGTTGATTTCCGGGGTGATTGGTTTTTT.

This chain joins TRBV15 and TRBJ2-7; tentative D call: TRBD2 (6 bases). Trimming pared 0 bases from V and 7 bases from J, leaving 10 bases between. Looked up from germline, CDR1 is LNHNV and CDR2 is YYDKDF (reference sequence). The CDR3 is 13 amino acids. CDR3 loop: CATSRDREREQYF. CDR3 sequence (DNA): TGTGCCACCAGCAGAGATCGGGAGAGGGAGCAGTACTTC.

In its sample, this clone was seen a few times. V and J are TRBV19 and TRBJ2-7; D could derive from TRBD1 or TRBD2 (5 bases each). Germline CDR1 is LNHDA and CDR2 is SQIVND (reference sequence). The CDR3 extends over 16 amino acids. Trimming removed 5 bases at V and 2 bases at J, with 19 bases between. The CDR3 loop reads CASSLAGARGPYEQYF. As DNA, the CDR3 is TGTGCCAGTAGTCTCGCGGGCGCCCGGGGACCCTACGAGCAGTACTTC.

This chain connects TRBV6-5 to TRBJ1-3; D perhaps matches TRBD1 (5 bases). Looked up from germline, CDR1 is MNHEY and CDR2 is SVGAGI. The V end lost 10 bases, the J end lost 0 bases, and 13 bases lay between the germline ends. The CDR3 contains 14 residues. The CDR3, as DNA: TGTGCCATCACTAGGGGCAGCTCTGGAAACACCATATATTTT. Encoded protein: CAITRGSSGNTIYF.

In this sample, this clone turned up once. The chain carries TRBV6-5 and TRBJ2-7; a weak D match, TRBD2 (5 bases). The V end lost 6 bases, the J end lost 3 bases, and 12 bases lay between the germline ends. This CDR3 has 13 amino acids. The germline gives CDR1 MNHEY, CDR2 SVGAGI. CDR3 protein: CASRKIGGYEQYF. The CDR3 nucleotides are TGTGCCAGCAGGAAAATAGGAGGCTACGAGCAGTACTTC.

The chain uses TRBV21-1 and TRBJ2-1; TRBD1 was called by the table and not checked on the DNA. TRBV21-1 is a listed pseudogene. CDR3 length: 18 residues. CDR3: CASSTQGAQGSCYNEQFF. In DNA form, the CDR3 reads TGTGCCAGCAGCACCCAAGGGGCCCAGGGATCTTGCTACAATGAGCAGTTCTTC.

The chain employs TRBV6-2 or TRBV6-3 and TRBJ2-3; a weak D match, TRBD1 (5 bases). The CDR3 contains 14 residues. From germline, CDR1 is MNHEY and CDR2 SVGEGT. V lost 2 bases and J 5 bases, leaving 11 bases between the germline ends. Here the CDR3 DNA reads TGTGCCAGCAGTTACGTGGGGCAGTTAGATACGCAGTATTTT. Its translation: CASSYVGQLDTQYF.

This clone was seen a single time. The V gene is TRBV4-3, the J gene TRBJ2-6; the D is unclear. Germline V gene sequence: CDR1 LGHNA, CDR2 YSLEER. The germline V and J ends were trimmed by 0 bases and 0 bases, with 3 bases remaining between them. This CDR3 region has 15 residues. Here the CDR3 reads CASSQDYSGANVLTF. The DNA for the CDR3 is TGCGCCAGCAGCCAAGATTACTCTGGGGCCAACGTCCTGACTTTC.

The V call is TRBV9, the J call TRBJ1-6, with 10 bases fitting TRBD1. The germline V gene encodes CDR1 SGDLS and CDR2 YYNGEE. With V trimmed by 1 base and J by 0 bases, 10 bases remained unmatched. The length of the CDR3 is 20 residues. CDR3 in amino acids: CASSVFDRGPSSSYNSPLHF. CDR3 bases: TGTGCCAGCAGCGTATTTGACAGGGGGCCTTCGAGCTCCTATAATTCACCCCTCCACTTT. Full variable domain (outside the CDR3, taken from reference TRBV9 and TRBJ1-6): DSGVTQTPKHLITATGQRVTLRCSPRSGDLSVYWYQQSLDQGLQFLIQYYNGEERAKGNILERFSAQQFPDLHSELNLSSLELGDSALYFCASSVFDRGPSSSYNSPLHFGNGTRLTVT.

This chain links TRBV19 with TRBJ1-1, with D possibly TRBD1 on 5 matching bases. The germline gives CDR1 LNHDA, CDR2 SQIVND (reference sequence). This CDR3 is built from 14 residues. The V end lost 7 bases, the J end lost 1 base, and 13 bases lay between the germline ends. CDR3 in amino acids: CASTPGRGNTEAFF. The CDR3 DNA is TGTGCCAGTACCCCGGGGCGGGGGAACACTGAAGCTTTCTTT.

This chain uses TRBV5-4 with TRBJ2-5; D is tentatively TRBD1 or TRBD2 (6 bases each). The germline V and J ends were trimmed by 0 bases and 5 bases, with 8 bases remaining between them. The CDR3 spans 13 residues. Germline V lookup: CDR1 SGHNT, CDR2 YYREEE (reference sequence). The CDR3 DNA reads TGTGCCAGCAGCTTGGTGGGGGGCGAGACCCAGTACTTC. Its protein product is CASSLVGGETQYF.

V usage is TRBV20-1 and J usage is TRBJ1-1, with D uncertain. V was cut by 3 bases and J by 11 bases, with 4 bases left in between. Germline lookup yields CDR1 DFQATT and CDR2 SNEGSKA (reference sequence). The CDR3 sequence is 8 residues long. The CDR3 reads CSARGAFF. CDR3 sequence (DNA): TGCAGTGCTAGGGGGGCTTTCTTT.

V and J are TRBV27 and TRBJ1-1; D ambiguous. Germline V gene data show CDR1 as MNHEY and CDR2 as SMNVEV (reference sequence). The ends were cut back, 1 base at V and 0 bases at J, with 24 bases in the middle. The CDR3 length is 20 residues. The CDR3 region has the DNA TGTGCCAGCAGTTTATTTTGGTCTTCCGGCGACCGTCCCATGAACACTGAAGCTTTCTTT. It specifies CASSLFWSSGDRPMNTEAFF.

The J gene is TRBJ1-5, the V gene TRBV19; D unclear. Germline CDR1 is LNHDA and CDR2 is SQIVND (reference sequence). The V gene lost 7 bases and the J gene lost 0 bases, with 10 bases spanning the gap. This CDR3 has 14 residues. The CDR3 DNA follows: TGTGCCAGTAATCTAGGAAATAGCAATCAGCCCCAGCATTTT. Translation gives CASNLGNSNQPQHF.

The J gene is TRBJ1-2, the V gene TRBV7-9; no clear D gene. Trimming stripped 5 bases from V and 7 bases from J, with 17 bases between. This CDR3 has 14 residues. CDR1 and CDR2 (germline): SEHNR, FQNEAQ (reference sequence). This chain's CDR3 is CASSQEVLGRGYTF. For the CDR3, the DNA is TGTGCCAGCAGCCAGGAAGTCTTAGGCCGTGGCTACACCTTC.

The rearrangement links TRBV18 to TRBJ2-3; TRBD2 matches at 8 bases. The ends lost 1 base at V and 2 bases at J; junction bases unmatched: 8. CDR1 KGHSH and CDR2 LQKENI come from the germline V gene. The CDR3 spans 17 residues. In DNA form, the CDR3 reads TGTGCCAGCTCACCACGTGTCCCGGGGGGGACCACAGATACGCAGTATTTT. Translation: CASSPRVPGGTTDTQYF.

The CDR3 DNA sequence: TGTGCCAGCAGTGGGGAGGTAAGGGACACTGAAGCTTTCTTT. Its protein product is CASSGEVRDTEAFF. The V gene is TRBV28, the J gene TRBJ1-1; D gene unclear. Trimming pared 5 bases from V and 3 bases from J, leaving 13 bases between. The CDR3 sequence is 14 residues long. Germline CDR1 reads MDHEN; CDR2 reads SYDVKM.

The V and J genes are TRBV5-6 and TRBJ2-3, with D hard to call. Deletions cut 0 bases from V and 2 bases from J, with 10 bases between. Germline CDR1 reads SGHDT; CDR2 reads YYEEEE. The length of the CDR3 is 15 residues. In DNA form, the CDR3 reads TGTGCCAGCAGCTTGGGGGGATACTACACAGATACGCAGTATTTT. This gives the protein CASSLGGYYTDTQYF.